The 10 T cell receptor beta chains reported below all come from one sample, sequenced in a study of T cells after yellow fever vaccination. TCRdb recomputed calls from the 5' RACE reads with MiXCR, one row per CDR3 protein. The sample has 350,000 to 450,000 distinct CDR3 sequences; about 17% are singletons. The sequencing here drew on PBMCs, taken before the yellow fever booster vaccination. The receptors come from a man aged 18 to 29 who received the YFV17D yellow fever vaccine.

This sequence joins TRBV5-5 and TRBJ2-5; D possibly corresponds to TRBD1 (6 bases). The V end lost 3 bases, the J end lost 5 bases, and 11 bases lay between the germline ends. Germline values: CDR1 SGHKS, CDR2 YYEKEE (reference sequence). The CDR3 is made up of 13 amino acids. DNA for the CDR3: TGTGCCAGCAGCTCAGGGGATTGGGAGACCCAGTACTTC. This gives the protein CASSSGDWETQYF.

This rearrangement joins TRBV7-2 to TRBJ2-7; 13 bases fit TRBD2. Germline V gene data show CDR1 as SGHTA and CDR2 as FQGNSA. The ends lost 4 bases at V and 3 bases at J; junction bases unmatched: 3. CDR3 size: 15 residues. The CDR3 DNA follows: TGTGCCAGCAGCTCCCGACTAGCGGGAGGCTACGAGCAGTACTTC. Translating gives CASSSRLAGGYEQYF.

The rearrangement uses TRBV11-2 and TRBJ2-3; TRBD2 agrees at 10 bases. Trimming took 4 bases from V and 0 from J; bases not matched to a gene: 7. The CDR3 loop spans 17 amino acids. Germline CDR1 SGHAT, CDR2 FQNNGV. Here the CDR3 reads CASSWGASGGSTDTQYF. The CDR3 DNA sequence: TGTGCCAGCAGCTGGGGCGCTAGCGGGGGTAGCACAGATACGCAGTATTTT. Filled out from reference TRBV11-2 and TRBJ2-3, the complete variable domain reads EAGVAQSPRYKIIEKRQSVAFWCNPISGHATLYWYQQILGQGPKLLIQFQNNGVVDDSQLPKDRFSAERLKGVDSTLKIQPAKLEDSAVYLCASSWGASGGSTDTQYFGPGTRLTVL.

The chain combines TRBV3-1 with TRBJ1-1, with 7 positions matching TRBD1. With V trimmed by 1 base and J by 10 bases, 9 bases remained unmatched. The germline CDR1 and CDR2 sequences are LGHDT and YNNKEL (reference sequence). This CDR3 region has 14 residues. The CDR3 is CASSQGTGLFRAFF. Written as DNA, the CDR3 is TGTGCCAGCAGCCAAGGGACAGGCCTGTTTAGAGCTTTCTTT.

This rearrangement joins TRBV7-9 to TRBJ1-2; D is uncertain. With 5 bases removed from V and 4 bases from J, the gap between germline ends came to 20 bases. CDR3 size: 16 residues. Germline CDR1 and CDR2: SEHNR and FQNEAQ (reference sequence). CDR3 residues: CASSTLLGHALYGYTF. The CDR3 coding sequence is TGTGCCAGCAGCACCCTTTTAGGCCATGCCCTCTATGGCTACACCTTC.

In this sample, this clonotype turned up a few times. The chain has TRBV7-2 and TRBJ2-7; TRBD2 matches 8 bases. CDR3 length: 17 amino acids. V gave up 0 bases and J gave up 0 bases; unmatched junction bases: 7. Germline values: CDR1 SGHTA, CDR2 FQGNSA. The chain's CDR3 is CASSLALTAGDSYEQYF. CDR3 DNA sequence: TGTGCCAGCAGCTTAGCGCTGACAGCGGGGGACTCCTACGAGCAGTACTTC.

The V gene is TRBV30, the J gene TRBJ2-3; possible D gene TRBD1, 6 bases. V was trimmed by 1 base and J by 0 bases, leaving 8 bases between them. There are 14 residues in the CDR3. Germline assignment: CDR1 GTSNPN and CDR2 SVGIG (reference sequence). The DNA for the CDR3 is TGTGCCTGGAGTGGAACAGGGAGCACAGATACGCAGTATTTT. Amino acids: CAWSGTGSTDTQYF.

This chain links TRBV7-3 with TRBJ2-3; unclear D gene. Trimming shortened V by 4 bases and J by 1 base, and 6 bases separated the two germline ends. This CDR3 spans 13 amino acids. From germline, CDR1 is SGHTA and CDR2 FQGTGA. The CDR3 nucleotides read TGTGCCAGCAGCTCCGTCCGCACAGATACGCAGTATTTT. Translating gives CASSSVRTDTQYF.

The rearrangement uses TRBV7-8 and TRBJ2-5; possibly TRBD2 for D (6 bases). Per the germline V gene, CDR1 is SGHVS and CDR2 is FQNEAQ. The V end was cut by 5 bases, the J end by 0 bases, with 16 bases between. This CDR3 comprises 16 residues. The CDR3 spells CASSTGRGLYQETQYF. The DNA of the CDR3 is TGTGCCAGCAGCACGGGGCGGGGCCTGTACCAAGAGACCCAGTACTTC.

This clonotype came up a few times. This chain connects TRBV27 to TRBJ2-6, with D perhaps TRBD2 (5 bases). In germline, CDR1 is MNHEY, CDR2 SMNVEV (reference sequence). This CDR3 has 14 amino acids. V was trimmed by 8 bases and J by 2 bases, leaving 10 bases between them. The CDR3 nucleotides are TGTGCCAGCCTAGACTATACTGGGGCCAACGTCCTGACTTTC. It is translated as CASLDYTGANVLTF.